These T cell receptor beta chains were read from a single sample in a study of blood T cell repertoires in COVID-19. Method: immunoSEQ multiplex PCR; TCRdb's copy keeps in-frame clones and lacks some. The sample holds roughly 100,000 clones; roughly 89% are singletons and the top ten take around 5%. Sequenced: peripheral blood. These receptors all come from a woman older than 75 with active COVID-19. Both conserved end residues are trimmed from each CDR3. Fields, in order: clone size, J gene, V gene, CDR3 protein. Expanded clones are given a class, and other clones once, few, many or no size at all.

abundance: -
j_gene: TRBJ2-2
v_gene: TRBV5-8
CDR3aa: ASRMGAIWRELF

abundance: -
j_gene: TRBJ2-2
v_gene: TRBV7-3
CDR3aa: ASSPVVGLATGELF

abundance: -
j_gene: TRBJ1-1
v_gene: TRBV6-5
CDR3aa: ASSSQGGRTEAF

abundance: -
j_gene: TRBJ1-1
v_gene: TRBV21-1
CDR3aa: AIQAQGMREAF

abundance: few
j_gene: TRBJ2-5
v_gene: TRBV10-3
CDR3aa: AISERGGQGVVQETQY

abundance: -
j_gene: TRBJ2-2
v_gene: TRBV7-2
CDR3aa: ASSYSPAANTGELF

abundance: -
j_gene: TRBJ2-5
v_gene: TRBV11-1
CDR3aa: ASSSSGQGEETQY

abundance: -
j_gene: TRBJ2-1
v_gene: TRBV2
CDR3aa: ASGRTSGPYNEQF

abundance: -
j_gene: TRBJ2-5
v_gene: TRBV6-2/TRBV6-3
CDR3aa: ASTYGTSGSFQDTQY

abundance: -
j_gene: TRBJ1-2
v_gene: TRBV28
CDR3aa: ASSLFRGDYGYT

abundance: -
j_gene: TRBJ2-7
v_gene: TRBV7-2
CDR3aa: ASSSLLAGGPHSYEQY

abundance: -
j_gene: TRBJ1-6
v_gene: TRBV5-1
CDR3aa: ASSPGQINSPLH

abundance: -
j_gene: TRBJ2-3
v_gene: TRBV11-2
CDR3aa: ASFGLTDTQY

abundance: -
j_gene: TRBJ2-1
v_gene: TRBV7-8
CDR3aa: ASSPGLGKKNEQF

abundance: once
j_gene: TRBJ2-5
v_gene: TRBV28
CDR3aa: ASSFPLAEEKAQY

abundance: -
j_gene: TRBJ2-1
v_gene: TRBV7-9
CDR3aa: ASSSPSSSYNEQF

abundance: once
j_gene: TRBJ2-5
v_gene: TRBV7-2
CDR3aa: ASSPRLAIETQY

abundance: -
j_gene: TRBJ2-1
v_gene: TRBV5-4
CDR3aa: ASSLGGEYNEQF

abundance: -
j_gene: TRBJ2-7
v_gene: TRBV6-5
CDR3aa: ASSSPSGKQY

abundance: -
j_gene: TRBJ2-1
v_gene: TRBV9
CDR3aa: ASSPRGREGASGRGNEQF

abundance: -
j_gene: TRBJ1-6
v_gene: TRBV5-8
CDR3aa: ASSGGIWNSPLH

abundance: -
j_gene: TRBJ2-1
v_gene: TRBV7-2
CDR3aa: ASSTDRGYEQF

abundance: once
j_gene: TRBJ1-1
v_gene: TRBV28
CDR3aa: ASYMNTEAF

abundance: -
j_gene: TRBJ2-3
v_gene: TRBV29-1
CDR3aa: SGSNVGSTDTQY

abundance: once
j_gene: TRBJ2-2
v_gene: TRBV10-3
CDR3aa: AISNLGQGPNTGELF

abundance: -
j_gene: TRBJ1-1
v_gene: TRBV28
CDR3aa: ASSPGGAGNTEAF

abundance: -
j_gene: TRBJ1-5
v_gene: TRBV5-5
CDR3aa: ASSDGTANQPQH

abundance: -
j_gene: TRBJ2-2
v_gene: TRBV6-5
CDR3aa: ASRVGGGGELF

abundance: -
j_gene: TRBJ2-1
v_gene: TRBV5-4
CDR3aa: ASSPPGAESSYNEQF

abundance: -
j_gene: TRBJ1-1
v_gene: TRBV18
CDR3aa: ASSPQGWPEAF

abundance: few
j_gene: TRBJ1-4
v_gene: TRBV4-1
CDR3aa: ASSQVRRRGTNEKLF

abundance: -
j_gene: TRBJ2-4
v_gene: TRBV20-1
CDR3aa: SASSGSVGRNIQY

abundance: -
j_gene: TRBJ2-2
v_gene: TRBV4-3
CDR3aa: ASSHSAVDTGELF

abundance: -
j_gene: TRBJ2-7
v_gene: TRBV28
CDR3aa: ASSPGGLAVHYEQY

abundance: -
j_gene: TRBJ1-5
v_gene: TRBV7-2
CDR3aa: ASSLDGAANQPQH

abundance: -
j_gene: TRBJ2-2
v_gene: TRBV27
CDR3aa: ASSFANTGELF

abundance: -
j_gene: TRBJ2-5
v_gene: TRBV9
CDR3aa: ASSVSGSGETQY

abundance: -
j_gene: TRBJ2-3
v_gene: TRBV7-8
CDR3aa: ASSLSLVLTDTQY

abundance: once
j_gene: TRBJ2-6
v_gene: TRBV3-1/TRBV3-2
CDR3aa: ASSRTSGANVLT

abundance: few
j_gene: TRBJ2-1
v_gene: TRBV19
CDR3aa: ASSISAVSLNEQF

abundance: -
j_gene: TRBJ2-2
v_gene: TRBV7-3
CDR3aa: ASSIGLAENTGELF

abundance: -
j_gene: TRBJ1-3
v_gene: TRBV5-1
CDR3aa: ASSLVESRSGNTIY

abundance: -
j_gene: TRBJ1-1
v_gene: TRBV4-2
CDR3aa: ASSQERETEAF

abundance: -
j_gene: TRBJ1-2
v_gene: TRBV9
CDR3aa: ASSPSGQPHYGYT

abundance: -
j_gene: TRBJ2-3
v_gene: TRBV7-8
CDR3aa: ASSLMVDYSTDTQY

abundance: -
j_gene: TRBJ2-7
v_gene: TRBV28
CDR3aa: ASSLAENSYEQY

abundance: -
j_gene: TRBJ2-1
v_gene: TRBV5-8
CDR3aa: ASSLTAYNEQF

abundance: -
j_gene: TRBJ1-1
v_gene: TRBV19
CDR3aa: ASSPQGDTEAF

abundance: -
j_gene: TRBJ2-1
v_gene: TRBV28
CDR3aa: ASSFPSGTLDEQF

abundance: -
j_gene: TRBJ1-1
v_gene: TRBV4-3
CDR3aa: ASSYKFPLDRPKEDKAF